Shown below are 28 T cell receptor beta chains from a single sample sequenced in a study of cytomegalovirus exposure and HLA in healthy donors (dated by TCRdb to the late 2010s). Receptor amplification or capture employed the immunoSEQ multiplex PCR assay. The table comes from immuneACCESS by way of TCRdb, which keeps in-frame sequences with V and J called. Part of the clones is missing from these tables; in studies checked, under half for an unresolved V gene and the rest for unknown reasons. This sample holds some 250,000 clones; 90% were observed only once. Jointly, the top ten make up about 0.36% of the sample. Sequenced input: PBMCs. Receptors were obtained from a woman between 18 and 29 years old in good health and CMV-seronegative.

The rearrangement joins TRBV19 to TRBJ1-2; tentative D call: TRBD1 (5 bases). This CDR3 has 14 amino acids. Trimming took 10 bases from V and 1 from J, leaving 16 bases between them. Germline assignment: CDR1 LNHDA and CDR2 SQIVND (reference sequence). The CDR3 sequence is CATSGLSINYGYTF. The CDR3 nucleotides are TGTGCCACTTCGGGACTGAGCATTAACTATGGCTACACCTTC.

V is TRBV7-2 and J is TRBJ2-2, with 8 bases aligning to TRBD1. The ends lost 4 bases at V and 5 bases at J; junction bases unmatched: 6. Germline V lookup: CDR1 SGHTA, CDR2 FQGNSA. This CDR3 spans 15 amino acids. The CDR3 DNA sequence: TGTGCCAGCAGCTCAGGACAGGGTTGGACCGGGGAGCTGTTTTTT. It encodes CASSSGQGWTGELFF.

This chain joins TRBV11-2 and TRBJ2-2; D unresolved. V was trimmed by 1 base and J by 6 bases, leaving 9 bases between them. The CDR3 is 14 amino acids. The germline V gene has CDR1 SGHAT and CDR2 FQNNGV. The CDR3 sequence is CASSLGRPAGELFF. Written as DNA, the CDR3 is TGTGCCAGCAGCTTAGGGCGGCCAGCCGGGGAGCTGTTTTTT.

The V and J genes are TRBV19 and TRBJ2-1; 12 nucleotides align to TRBD2. The CDR3 is 19 residues long. Germline-derived CDR1 and CDR2 are LNHDA and SQIVND (reference sequence). J gave up 5 bases and V 4 bases, and 15 bases lay outside the gene matches. The CDR3 DNA is TGTGCCAGTAGTACCCCCCGGCTAGCGGGGGGGGTAGAAGACAATGAGCAGTTCTTC. This translates into CASSTPRLAGGVEDNEQFF.

The chain has TRBV10-2 and TRBJ2-1; a possible D gene is TRBD1 (6 bases). V was trimmed by 3 bases and J by 3 bases, leaving 18 bases between them. Germline V gene data show CDR1 as WSHSY and CDR2 as SAAADI. The CDR3 contains 17 residues. The CDR3 protein is CASSDASGGPIYNEQFF. CDR3 in DNA: TGCGCCAGCAGTGACGCCTCTGGGGGCCCGATCTACAATGAGCAGTTCTTC.

The chain links TRBV2 to TRBJ1-2, with unresolved D. Trimming left V 3 bases short and J 5 bases short, with 16 bases between. CDR1 and CDR2 (germline): SNHLY, FYNNEI. CDR3 length: 15 residues. Written as DNA, the CDR3 is TGTGCCAGCAGTGATTGGGGAGGCAGAGCGTATGGCTACACCTTC. Translating it yields CASSDWGGRAYGYTF.

The chain uses TRBV2 and TRBJ2-3; D might be TRBD1 (5 bases). Germline CDR1 and CDR2: SNHLY and FYNNEI. V lost 8 bases, J lost 2 bases, and 17 bases lay in between. The CDR3 runs to 15 residues. Written as DNA, the CDR3 is TGTGCCAGCGGTGGACAAGGCCCGGTCACAGATACGCAGTATTTT. Translation gives CASGGQGPVTDTQYF.

The V gene is TRBV28, the J gene TRBJ1-2; D gene uncertain. The V end lost 7 bases, the J end lost 3 bases, and 21 bases lay between the germline ends. CDR1 is MDHEN and CDR2 is SYDVKM in the germline V gene. The CDR3 covers 16 residues. In nucleotides, the CDR3 is TGTGCCAGCACCCAAATGGTCGGCAGGTACGACTATGGCTACACCTTC. Its translation: CASTQMVGRYDYGYTF.

This clone was seen only once. The chain has TRBV11-2 and TRBJ2-3; 9 bases align to TRBD1. J lost 2 bases, V lost 5 bases, and 2 bases had no gene match. Germline V lookup: CDR1 SGHAT, CDR2 FQNNGV. The CDR3 runs to 14 residues. The CDR3 loop is CASSPQGATDTQYF. The CDR3 region has the DNA TGTGCCAGCAGCCCACAGGGGGCCACAGATACGCAGTATTTT.

Notes on this clone: No DNA is shown, since the ends of the CDR3 on it are uncertain; the CDR3 is the one TCRdb lists. The chain combines TRBV18 with TRBJ1-2. Looked up from germline, CDR1 is KGHSH and CDR2 is LQKENI. Counting both end residues, the CDR3 totals 14 amino acids. The CDR3 here is CASSPVLGVEGYTF.

This sequence joins TRBV6-1 and TRBJ2-3; D unclear. The CDR3 covers 12 residues. Germline V gives CDR1 MNHNS, CDR2 SASEGT. V was clipped by 7 bases and J by 6 bases, with 11 bases between them. CDR3 in DNA: TGTGCCAGCAACTTGTCCCGGGATACGCAGTATTTT. Protein sequence: CASNLSRDTQYF.

This clone has just a few counts. The chain employs TRBV7-9 and TRBJ1-5; no firm D call. This CDR3 contains 11 residues. V was pared by 5 bases and J by 16 bases, with 15 bases between. Germline CDR1 reads SEHNR; CDR2 reads FQNEAQ (reference sequence). In nucleotides, the CDR3 is TGTGCCAGCAGCGCCGGAGATTTTGAACATTTT. Amino acids: CASSAGDFEHF.

The chain carries TRBV5-5 and TRBJ1-1; 7 nucleotides align to TRBD1. This CDR3 has 14 amino acids. The trim removed 6 bases at V and 5 bases at J, leaving 10 bases unmatched. From germline, CDR1 is SGHKS and CDR2 YYEKEE (reference sequence). CDR3 coding DNA: TGTGCCAGCACCCTGACAGGGACCGAAACTGAAGCTTTCTTT. Translated: CASTLTGTETEAFF. Complete variable domain (other parts from reference TRBV5-5 and TRBJ1-1): DAGVTQSPTHLIKTRGQQVTLRCSPISGHKSVSWYQQVLGQGPQFIFQYYEKEERGRGNFPDRFSARQFPNYSSELNVNALLLGDSALYLCASTLTGTETEAFFGQGTRLTVV.

This chain joins TRBV29-1 and TRBJ2-7; 7 bases align to TRBD1. Trimming cost V 4 bases and J 2 bases; bases outside gene matches: 5. In germline, CDR1 is SQVTM, CDR2 ANQGSEA. The CDR3 has 13 residues. In nucleotides, the CDR3 is TGCAGCGTTGGACAGGGATTCGCCTACGAGCAGTACTTC. This sequence encodes CSVGQGFAYEQYF.

The J gene is TRBJ1-2, the V gene TRBV10-3; D unclear. Looked up from germline, CDR1 is ENHRY and CDR2 is SYGVKD. This CDR3 is built from 14 residues. Trimming took 2 bases from V and 6 from J, leaving 13 bases between them. CDR3 amino acids: CAISEPRGPNGYTF. In DNA form, the CDR3 reads TGTGCCATCAGTGAGCCCCGAGGTCCCAATGGCTACACCTTC.

The V gene is TRBV30, the J gene TRBJ2-3; weak D call: TRBD2 (6 bases). The V gene's germline CDR1 is GTSNPN and CDR2 SVGIG (reference sequence). The CDR3 is 13 residues long. Between the trimmed V and J ends, which lost 8 bases and 1 base, there was a span of 13 bases. CDR3 sequence reads: CAGHRGGTDTQYF. CDR3 in DNA: TGTGCCGGACATCGCGGGGGCACAGATACGCAGTATTTT.

The chain combines TRBV10-3 with TRBJ1-5; TRBD1 matches 10 bases. This CDR3 has 16 residues. J gave up 5 bases and V 0 bases, and 4 bases lay outside the gene matches. In germline, CDR1 is ENHRY, CDR2 SYGVKD. This CDR3 reads CAISESRDRGDQPQHF. The CDR3 DNA sequence: TGTGCCATCAGTGAGTCCCGGGACAGGGGCGATCAGCCCCAGCATTTT.

The genes are TRBV18 and TRBJ2-3, with D unclear. CDR3 size: 13 residues. The germline V gene has CDR1 KGHSH and CDR2 LQKENI. V lost 6 bases to trimming and J lost 2 bases, with 9 bases between them. The DNA of the CDR3 is TGTGCCAGCTCCCCCCCGTTCACAGATACGCAGTATTTT. It is translated as CASSPPFTDTQYF.

The V gene is TRBV9, the J gene TRBJ2-1; no reliable D call. V dropped 5 bases and J dropped 9 bases, with 12 bases sitting between them. The CDR3 contains 12 residues. Germline loops: CDR1 SGDLS, CDR2 YYNGEE. CDR3 residues: CASSLSAGEQFF. CDR3 nucleotides: TGTGCCAGCAGTTTGTCGGCAGGTGAGCAGTTCTTC.

The chain recombines TRBV4-1 with TRBJ2-1; 13 nucleotides match TRBD2. Germline V lookup: CDR1 MGHRA, CDR2 YSYEKL. This CDR3 is built from 14 residues. After removal of 4 bases from V and 6 bases from J, the junction contained 0 bases not matched to a gene. The CDR3 DNA follows: TGCGCCAGCAGCCGGACTAGCGGGGGCAATGAGCAGTTCTTC. Amino acids: CASSRTSGGNEQFF.

This clone has only one observation. This chain uses TRBV21-1 with TRBJ2-7; the D call TRBD2 from the table was never checked on the DNA. TRBV21-1 is termed a pseudogene. The CDR3 has 15 amino acids. CDR3 nucleotide sequence: TGTGCCAGCAGCAAGGAGGAGGGGCGATCCTACGAGCAGTACTTC. Its translation: CASSKEEGRSYEQYF.

The chain carries TRBV6-5 and TRBJ1-1; D is unresolved. This CDR3 comprises 15 residues. The germline V gene encodes CDR1 MNHEY and CDR2 SVGAGI. V dropped 5 bases and J dropped 4 bases, with 17 bases sitting between them. The CDR3 sequence: CASSGASMGATEAFF. The CDR3, as DNA: TGTGCCAGCAGTGGCGCTAGCATGGGAGCCACTGAAGCTTTCTTT.

The chain couples TRBV2 to TRBJ2-1; 9 bases map to TRBD2. J gave up 5 bases and V 9 bases, and 5 bases lay outside the gene matches. Germline V gene sequence: CDR1 SNHLY, CDR2 FYNNEI. The CDR3 loop spans 13 amino acids. CDR3 loop: CARGLAKNNEQFF. CDR3 sequence (DNA): TGTGCCAGAGGACTAGCGAAAAACAATGAGCAGTTCTTC. The variable domain in full, with the rest retrieved from reference TRBV2 and TRBJ2-1, is EPEVTQTPSHQVTQMGQEVILRCVPISNHLYFYWYRQILGQKVEFLVSFYNNEISEKSEIFDDQFSVERPDGSNFTLKIRSTKLEDSAMYFCARGLAKNNEQFFGPGTRLTVL.

The chain has TRBV5-6 and TRBJ1-1, with TRBD1 as a possible D gene (5 bases). CDR1 and CDR2 (germline): SGHDT, YYEEEE. Trimming left V 4 bases short and J 5 bases short, with 18 bases between. The CDR3 runs to 15 residues. CDR3 region: CASSDTQGFRTEAFF. CDR3 nucleotides: TGTGCCAGCAGCGATACCCAGGGTTTTAGGACTGAAGCTTTCTTT. Based on the CDR3 plus reference TRBV5-6 and TRBJ1-1, the full variable domain is DAGVTQSPTHLIKTRGQQVTLRCSPKSGHDTVSWYQQALGQGPQFIFQYYEEEERQRGNFPDRFSGHQFPNYSSELNVNALLLGDSALYLCASSDTQGFRTEAFFGQGTRLTVV.

V gene TRBV19 combines with J gene TRBJ2-2; 7 bases are shared with TRBD1. Germline assignment: CDR1 LNHDA and CDR2 SQIVND (reference sequence). The CDR3 covers 15 residues. The V gene end was trimmed by 6 bases and the J gene end by 2 bases; junction bases not matched to a gene: 6. CDR3 sequence (DNA): TGTGCCAGTAGGTCACCAGGGGGTAACACCGGGGAGCTGTTTTTT. Translating it yields CASRSPGGNTGELFF. Full variable domain (outside the CDR3, taken from reference TRBV19 and TRBJ2-2): DGGITQSPKYLFRKEGQNVTLSCEQNLNHDAMYWYRQDPGQGLRLIYYSQIVNDFQKGDIAEGYSVSREKKESFPLTVTSAQKNPTAFYLCASRSPGGNTGELFFGEGSRLTVL.

This chain joins TRBV5-8 and TRBJ2-3; D remains unclear. The germline V gene encodes CDR1 SGHTS and CDR2 YDEGEE. Trimming left V 4 bases short and J 0 bases short, with 15 bases between. The length of the CDR3 is 16 residues. In DNA, the CDR3 is TGTGCCAGCAGCACCTACCTCCGCCTGAGCACAGATACGCAGTATTTT. It encodes CASSTYLRLSTDTQYF.

CDR3 amino acids: CASSAQQGAVEKLFF. In nucleotides, the CDR3 is TGTGCCAGCAGCGCCCAACAGGGGGCGGTTGAAAAACTGTTTTTT. The chain uses TRBV7-9 and TRBJ1-4; 9 bases are shared with TRBD1. Trimming removed 5 bases from V and 7 bases from J; junction bases left unmatched: 8. The CDR3 sequence is 15 residues long. Per germline, CDR1 SEHNR and CDR2 FQNEAQ (reference sequence).

The chain couples TRBV11-2 to TRBJ2-5; 10 bases match TRBD1. Losses at the gene ends were 5 bases for V and 5 bases for J; bases not matched to a gene: 11. Germline CDR1 and CDR2: SGHAT and FQNNGV. This CDR3 is 16 amino acids long. Here the CDR3 reads CASSLGQGGLGETQYF. DNA of the CDR3: TGTGCCAGCAGCCTAGGACAGGGGGGCCTTGGGGAGACCCAGTACTTC.